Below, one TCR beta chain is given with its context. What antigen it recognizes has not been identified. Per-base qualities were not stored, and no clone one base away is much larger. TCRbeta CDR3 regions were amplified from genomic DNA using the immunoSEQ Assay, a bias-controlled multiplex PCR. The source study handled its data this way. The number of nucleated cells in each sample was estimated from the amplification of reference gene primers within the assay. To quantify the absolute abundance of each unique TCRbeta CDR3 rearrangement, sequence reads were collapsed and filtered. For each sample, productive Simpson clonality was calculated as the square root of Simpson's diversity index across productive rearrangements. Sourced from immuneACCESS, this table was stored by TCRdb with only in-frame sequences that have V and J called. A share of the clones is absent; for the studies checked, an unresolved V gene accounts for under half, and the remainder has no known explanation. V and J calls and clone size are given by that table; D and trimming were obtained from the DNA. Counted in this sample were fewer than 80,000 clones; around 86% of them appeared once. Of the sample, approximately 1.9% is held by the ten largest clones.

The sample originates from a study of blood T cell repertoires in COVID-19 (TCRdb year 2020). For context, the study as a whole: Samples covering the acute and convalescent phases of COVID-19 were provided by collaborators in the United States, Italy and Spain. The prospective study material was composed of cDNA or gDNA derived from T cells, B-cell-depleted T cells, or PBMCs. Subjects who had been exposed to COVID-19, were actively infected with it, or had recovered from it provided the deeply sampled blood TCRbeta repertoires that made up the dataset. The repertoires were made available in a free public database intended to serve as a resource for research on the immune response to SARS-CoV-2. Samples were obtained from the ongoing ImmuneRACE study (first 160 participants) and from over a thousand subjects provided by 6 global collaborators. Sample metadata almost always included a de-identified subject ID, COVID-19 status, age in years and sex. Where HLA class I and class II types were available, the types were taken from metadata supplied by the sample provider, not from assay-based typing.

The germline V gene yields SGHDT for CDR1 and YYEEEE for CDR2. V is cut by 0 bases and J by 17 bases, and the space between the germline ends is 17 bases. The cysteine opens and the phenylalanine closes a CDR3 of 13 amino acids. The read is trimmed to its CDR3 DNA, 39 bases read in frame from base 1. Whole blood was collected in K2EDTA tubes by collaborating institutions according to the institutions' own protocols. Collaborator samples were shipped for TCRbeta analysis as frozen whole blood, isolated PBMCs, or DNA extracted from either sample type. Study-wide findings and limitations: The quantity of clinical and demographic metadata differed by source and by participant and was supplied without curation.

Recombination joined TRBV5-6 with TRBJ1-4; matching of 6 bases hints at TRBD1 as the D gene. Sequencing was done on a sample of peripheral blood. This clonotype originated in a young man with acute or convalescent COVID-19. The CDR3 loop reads CASSLGGRGSSFF. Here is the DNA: TGTGCCAGCAGCTTGGGGGGGCGGGGGAGTTCCTTTTTT. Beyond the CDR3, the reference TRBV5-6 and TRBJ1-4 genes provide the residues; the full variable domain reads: DAGVTQSPTHLIKTRGQQVTLRCSPKSGHDTVSWYQQALGQGPQFIFQYYEEEERQRGNFPDRFSGHQFPNYSSELNVNALLLGDSALYLCASSLGGRGSSFFGSGTQLSVL.